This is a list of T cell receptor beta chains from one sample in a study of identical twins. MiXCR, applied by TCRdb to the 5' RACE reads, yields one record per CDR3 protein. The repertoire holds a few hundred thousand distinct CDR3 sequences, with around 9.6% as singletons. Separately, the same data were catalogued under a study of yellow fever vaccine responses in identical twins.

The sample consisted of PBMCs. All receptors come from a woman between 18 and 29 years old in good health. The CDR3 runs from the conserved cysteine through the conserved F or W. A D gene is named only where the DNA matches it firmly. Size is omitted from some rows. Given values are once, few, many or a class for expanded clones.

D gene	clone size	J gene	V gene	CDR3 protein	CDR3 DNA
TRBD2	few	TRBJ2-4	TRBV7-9	CASSLVRGAESVDIQYF	TGTGCCAGCAGCTTAGTGCGGGGGGCCGAAAGTGTGGACATTCAGTACTTC
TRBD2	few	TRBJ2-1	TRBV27	CASSEDGRGGEQFF	TGTGCCAGCAGCGAGGACGGCCGGGGGGGTGAGCAGTTCTTC
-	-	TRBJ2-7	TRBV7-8	CASSLYGGPDYEQYF	TGTGCCAGCAGCTTATACGGGGGGCCAGACTACGAGCAGTACTTC
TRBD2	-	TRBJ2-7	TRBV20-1	CSARDPRTSGPVDEQYF	TGCAGTGCTAGAGATCCCCGGACTAGCGGGCCCGTGGACGAGCAGTACTTC
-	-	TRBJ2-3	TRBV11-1	CASSLWGLTDTQYF	TGTGCCAGCAGCTTATGGGGTTTGACAGATACGCAGTATTTT
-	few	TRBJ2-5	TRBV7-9	CASSLAEGQETQYF	TGTGCCAGCAGCTTAGCCGAGGGACAAGAGACCCAGTACTTC
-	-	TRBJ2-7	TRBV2	CASNSLLQGSYEQYF	TGTGCCAGCAATTCCCTCCTTCAGGGATCCTACGAGCAGTACTTC
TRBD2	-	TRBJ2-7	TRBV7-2	CASSFPGLSAEQYF	TGTGCCAGCAGCTTCCCGGGACTATCAGCCGAGCAGTACTTC
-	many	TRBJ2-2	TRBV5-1	CASSRVTGELFF	TGCGCCAGCAGTAGGGTCACCGGGGAGCTGTTTTTT
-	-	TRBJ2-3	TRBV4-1	CASSHPFGGGVADTQYF	TGCGCCAGCAGCCATCCCTTTGGAGGGGGCGTCGCAGATACGCAGTATTTT
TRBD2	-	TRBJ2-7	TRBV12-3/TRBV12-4	CASSFTSAPYEQYF	TGTGCCAGCAGTTTTACTAGCGCTCCCTACGAGCAGTACTTC
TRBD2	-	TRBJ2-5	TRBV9	CASSRGAVETQYF	TGTGCCAGCTCGCGGGGGGCGGTGGAGACCCAGTACTTC
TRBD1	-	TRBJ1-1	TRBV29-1	CSAKSGTGNTEAFF	TGCAGCGCTAAATCCGGGACAGGGAACACTGAAGCTTTCTTT
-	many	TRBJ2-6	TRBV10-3	CAISESRAGANVLTF	TGTGCCATCAGTGAGTCCAGGGCTGGGGCCAACGTCCTGACTTTC
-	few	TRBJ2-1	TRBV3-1	CASSPGTKNEQFF	TGTGCCAGCAGCCCGGGGACAAAGAATGAGCAGTTCTTC
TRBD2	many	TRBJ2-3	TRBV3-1	CASSQGTSGDTDTQYF	TGTGCCAGCAGCCAAGGGACTAGCGGGGATACAGATACGCAGTATTTT
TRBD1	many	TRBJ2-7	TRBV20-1	CSATGTGGYEQYF	TGCAGTGCTACCGGGACAGGGGGCTACGAGCAGTACTTC